These T cell receptor beta chains were read from a single sample in a study of T cell repertoires in cytomegalovirus infection. Their antigens remain unidentified. In TCRdb, the reads were re-called with MiXCR into one record per CDR3 protein. The sample lists 250,000 to 400,000 distinct CDR3 sequences, around 25% seen once, with roughly 13% in the top ten. Sequenced material: cultured PBMCs, taken from culture after CMV antigen stimulation. These receptors originate from a human donor in good health (CMV status not recorded). Some clones in this sample may be carry-over from other donors' samples. Both conserved end residues are part of each CDR3. Fields, in order: V gene, D gene, clone size, J gene, CDR3 protein, CDR3 DNA. D genes are given only for firm matches. Size values are once, few and many counts, or a class for expanded clones, and some rows have none.

TRBV7-2	-	many	TRBJ2-3	CASSMFTGVVDTQYF	TGTGCCAGCAGCATGTTTACGGGAGTGGTAGATACGCAGTATTTT
TRBV5-1	TRBD1	-	TRBJ2-5	CASSWGQGETQYF	TGCGCCAGCAGCTGGGGACAGGGCGAGACCCAGTACTTC
TRBV12-3/TRBV12-4	-	-	TRBJ2-3	CASRQSPGRGYF	TGTGCCAGCAGACAATCCCCGGGCCGCGGGTATTTT
TRBV20-1	TRBD2	few	TRBJ2-4	CSARDSSSGGAKNIQYF	TGCAGTGCTAGAGATTCTTCTAGCGGTGGTGCCAAAAACATTCAGTACTTC
TRBV5-4	TRBD2	few	TRBJ2-3	CASTRIWPAGGLDTQYF	TGTGCCAGCACCCGGATATGGCCAGCGGGAGGATTAGATACGCAGTATTTT
TRBV11-2	-	many	TRBJ1-4	CASSFGRQNEKLFF	TGTGCCAGCAGCTTCGGTCGTCAGAATGAAAAACTGTTTTTT
TRBV11-1	TRBD2	-	TRBJ2-3	CASSPGTSGITDTQYF	TGTGCCAGCAGCCCGGGGACTAGCGGGATTACAGATACGCAGTATTTT
TRBV2	-	few	TRBJ2-3	CASSANQGLRTDTQYF	TGTGCCAGCAGTGCCAACCAGGGACTGCGCACAGATACGCAGTATTTT
TRBV24-1	-	-	TRBJ1-5	CATSDPTAAHSNQPQHF	TGTGCCACCAGTGATCCGACAGCGGCTCATAGCAATCAGCCCCAGCATTTT
TRBV6-2/TRBV6-3	-	-	TRBJ2-3	CASGPRLGTDTQYF	TGTGCCAGCGGGCCTAGACTTGGCACAGATACGCAGTATTTT
TRBV5-4	TRBD1	-	TRBJ2-5	CASSHIQGASQTQYF	TGTGCCAGCAGCCATATACAGGGGGCTAGCCAGACCCAGTACTTC
TRBV27	TRBD1	-	TRBJ2-1	CASSLRTGGGNEQFF	TGTGCCAGCAGTCTACGGACAGGTGGAGGCAATGAGCAGTTCTTC
TRBV5-6	-	-	TRBJ2-1	CASSFVAVNEQFF	TGTGCCAGCAGCTTTGTTGCTGTCAATGAGCAGTTCTTC
TRBV7-2	-	many	TRBJ1-6	CASSQKGWGNSPLHF	TGTGCCAGCAGTCAAAAAGGGTGGGGAAATTCACCCCTCCACTTT
TRBV7-6	TRBD2	few	TRBJ2-1	CASSGPGGGPNEQFF	TGTGCCAGCAGCGGACCTGGCGGGGGACCCAATGAGCAGTTCTTC
TRBV7-2	-	many	TRBJ2-1	CASSKNFEQFF	TGTGCCAGCAGTAAGAACTTTGAGCAGTTCTTC